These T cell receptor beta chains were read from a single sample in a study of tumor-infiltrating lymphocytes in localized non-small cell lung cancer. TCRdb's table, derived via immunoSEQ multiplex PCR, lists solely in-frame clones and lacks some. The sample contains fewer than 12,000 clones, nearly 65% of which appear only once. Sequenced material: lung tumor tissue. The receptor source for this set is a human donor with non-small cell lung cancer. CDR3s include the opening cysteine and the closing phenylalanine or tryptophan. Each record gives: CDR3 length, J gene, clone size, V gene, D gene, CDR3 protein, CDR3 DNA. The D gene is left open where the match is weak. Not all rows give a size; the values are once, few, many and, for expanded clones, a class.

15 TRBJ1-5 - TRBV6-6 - CASSYGTLGNQPQHF TGTGCCAGCAGTTACGGGACCTTGGGGAATCAGCCCCAGCATTTT
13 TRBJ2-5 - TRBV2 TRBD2 CASRNSGGGAQYF TGTGCCAGCAGGAATAGCGGTGGGGGGGCCCAGTACTTC
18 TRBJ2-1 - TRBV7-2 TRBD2 CASSSSGIAGGPYNEQFF TGTGCCAGCAGCTCCTCAGGGATAGCGGGGGGCCCTTACAATGAGCAGTTCTTC
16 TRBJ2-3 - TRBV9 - CASSWGTDSFTDTQYF TGTGCCAGCAGCTGGGGAACAGATTCCTTCACAGATACGCAGTATTTT
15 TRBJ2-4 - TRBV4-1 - CASSHQALAKNIQYF TGCGCCAGCAGCCACCAGGCACTAGCCAAAAACATTCAGTACTTC
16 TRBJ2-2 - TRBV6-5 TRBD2 CASSYDLAGGPGELFF TGTGCCAGCAGTTACGACTTAGCGGGGGGGCCCGGGGAGCTGTTTTTT
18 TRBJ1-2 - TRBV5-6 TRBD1 CASSPLAVPGQGRYGYTF TGTGCCAGCAGCCCTCTGGCCGTGCCGGGACAGGGGCGCTATGGCTACACCTTC
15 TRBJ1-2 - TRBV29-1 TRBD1 CSADWDREGFYGYTF TGCAGCGCCGATTGGGACAGGGAGGGTTTCTATGGCTACACCTTC
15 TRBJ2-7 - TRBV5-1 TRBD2 CASSSGLAGFHEQYF TGCGCCAGCAGCTCGGGACTAGCGGGATTCCACGAGCAGTACTTC
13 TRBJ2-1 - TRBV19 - CASSIKGGWRQFF TGTGCCAGTAGTATTAAGGGGGGGTGGCGGCAGTTCTTC
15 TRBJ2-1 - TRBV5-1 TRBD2 CASSLALAGGLRQFF TGCGCCAGCAGCTTGGCACTAGCGGGAGGGCTGCGGCAGTTCTTC
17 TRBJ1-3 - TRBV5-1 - CASSLGGQFGSGNTIYF TGCGCCAGCAGCTTGGGGGGACAATTTGGATCTGGAAACACCATATATTTT
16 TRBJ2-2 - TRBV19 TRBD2 CASSNGGRINTGELFF TGTGCCAGTAGTAATGGCGGGAGGATCAACACCGGGGAGCTGTTTTTT
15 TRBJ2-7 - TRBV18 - CASSPLAGTFYEQYF TGTGCCAGCTCACCACTTGCAGGAACGTTCTACGAGCAGTACTTC
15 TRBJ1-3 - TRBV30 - CAWEKIPSRGNTIYF TGTGCCTGGGAAAAAATTCCTTCGCGGGGAAACACCATATATTTT
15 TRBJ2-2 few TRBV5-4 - CASSLDPEWAGELFF TGTGCCAGCAGCTTGGATCCTGAGTGGGCCGGGGAGCTGTTTTTT
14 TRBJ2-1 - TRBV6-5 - CASSYIPHSGEQFF TGTGCCAGCAGTTATATCCCCCATAGTGGTGAGCAGTTCTTC
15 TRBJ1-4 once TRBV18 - CASSSNFGQHEKLFF TGTGCCAGCTCATCGAACTTTGGACAGCACGAAAAACTGTTTTTT
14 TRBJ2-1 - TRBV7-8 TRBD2 CASSFSGGYNEQFF TGTGCCAGCAGCTTTAGCGGGGGGTACAATGAGCAGTTCTTC
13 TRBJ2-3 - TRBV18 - CASSLLVADTQYF TGTGCCAGCTCACTACTGGTTGCAGATACGCAGTATTTT
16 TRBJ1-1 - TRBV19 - CASSKIPQGGDTEAFF TGTGCCAGTAGTAAAATCCCTCAGGGAGGGGACACTGAAGCTTTCTTT
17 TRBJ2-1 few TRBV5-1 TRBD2 CASSPDRGRGGYNEQFF TGCGCCAGCAGCCCGGACCGCGGGCGGGGGGGATACAATGAGCAGTTCTTC
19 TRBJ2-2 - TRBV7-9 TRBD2 CASSLAGLAGVSNTGELFF TGTGCCAGCAGCTTAGCGGGGCTAGCGGGGGTGTCGAACACCGGGGAGCTGTTTTTT
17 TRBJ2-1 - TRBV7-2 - CASSRRTDIPPYNEQFF TGTGCCAGCAGCCGACGGACGGACATCCCCCCTTACAATGAGCAGTTCTTC
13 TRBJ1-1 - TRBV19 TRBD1 CASRRTGGTEAFF TGTGCCAGTAGGAGAACAGGGGGCACTGAAGCTTTCTTT
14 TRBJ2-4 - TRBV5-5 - CASSLQGVKNIQYF TGTGCCAGCAGCTTGCAGGGTGTCAAAAACATTCAGTACTTC
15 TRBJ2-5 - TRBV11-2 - CASSLNEGSWETQYF TGTGCCAGCAGCTTAAATGAGGGGAGTTGGGAGACCCAGTACTTC
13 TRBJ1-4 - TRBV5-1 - CASTTGHDEKLFF TGCGCCAGCACGACCGGGCATGATGAAAAACTGTTTTTT
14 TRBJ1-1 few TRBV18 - CASSPSTMNTEAFF TGTGCCAGCTCACCCTCTACCATGAACACTGAAGCTTTCTTT
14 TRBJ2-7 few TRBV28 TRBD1 CASSLQHRGWEQYF TGTGCCAGCAGTTTGCAACACAGGGGCTGGGAGCAGTACTTC
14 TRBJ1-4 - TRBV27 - CASSLRTHNEKLFF TGTGCCAGCAGTTTAAGGACTCATAATGAAAAACTGTTTTTT
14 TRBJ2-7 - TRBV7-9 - CASGDSRGSGEQYF TGTGCCAGCGGTGACTCGAGGGGTTCGGGCGAGCAGTACTTC
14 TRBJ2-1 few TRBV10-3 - CAISAGSSYNEQFF TGTGCCATCAGTGCCGGGAGCTCCTACAATGAGCAGTTCTTC
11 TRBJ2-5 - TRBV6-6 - CAAGVSETQYF TGTGCCGCCGGGGTGTCAGAGACCCAGTACTTC
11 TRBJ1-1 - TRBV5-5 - CASGYGYEAFF TGTGCCAGCGGTTACGGCTATGAAGCTTTCTTT
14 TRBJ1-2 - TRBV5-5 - CASSSGGGFYGYTF TGTGCCAGCAGCTCCGGGGGGGGCTTCTATGGCTACACCTTC
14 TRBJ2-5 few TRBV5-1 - CASSLSSVQETQYF TGCGCCAGCAGCTTGAGTTCAGTTCAAGAGACCCAGTACTTC
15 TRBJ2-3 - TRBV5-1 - CASSLVQGRTDTQYF TGCGCCAGCAGCTTGGTCCAGGGGAGGACAGATACGCAGTATTTT
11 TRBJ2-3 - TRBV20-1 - CSAESTDTQYF TGCAGTGCCGAGAGTACAGATACGCAGTATTTT
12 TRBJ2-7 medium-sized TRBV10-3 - CATTEDGYEQYF TGTGCCACGACAGAGGACGGGTACGAGCAGTACTTC
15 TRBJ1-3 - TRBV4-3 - CASSRAAGSGNTIYF TGCGCCAGCAGCCGAGCGGCGGGATCCGGAAACACCATATATTTT
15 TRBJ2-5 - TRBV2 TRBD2 CASSRLAGVRETQYF TGTGCCAGCAGTCGACTAGCGGGAGTTCGGGAGACCCAGTACTTC
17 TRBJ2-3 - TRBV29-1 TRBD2 CSVDTSGSPYSTDTQYF TGCAGCGTTGACACTAGCGGGAGCCCCTATAGCACAGATACGCAGTATTTT
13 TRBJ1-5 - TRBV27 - CASSLVRNQPQHF TGTGCCAGCAGTTTAGTTCGGAATCAGCCCCAGCATTTT
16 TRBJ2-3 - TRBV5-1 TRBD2 CASSRLASGDTDTQYF TGCGCCAGCAGCCGCCTGGCCAGCGGGGACACAGATACGCAGTATTTT
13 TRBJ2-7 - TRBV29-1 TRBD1 CSVEGTGAAEQYF TGCAGCGTTGAGGGGACAGGGGCGGCCGAGCAGTACTTC
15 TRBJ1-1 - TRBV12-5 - CASGRSSLGDTEAFF TGTGCTAGTGGCAGAAGCTCCCTCGGAGACACTGAAGCTTTCTTT
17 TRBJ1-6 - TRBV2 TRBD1 CASRGQGATTYNSPLHF TGTGCCAGCAGAGGACAGGGGGCAACGACCTATAATTCACCCCTCCACTTT
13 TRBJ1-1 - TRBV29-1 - CSATDRTNTEAFF TGCAGCGCTACCGACAGGACAAACACTGAAGCTTTCTTT
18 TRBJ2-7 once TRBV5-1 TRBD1 CASSPITGTGQVSYEQYF TGCGCCAGCAGCCCGATCACGGGGACAGGGCAAGTCTCCTACGAGCAGTACTTC
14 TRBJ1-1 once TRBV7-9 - CASSRSLKDTEAFF TGTGCCAGCAGCCGCAGCTTAAAGGACACTGAAGCTTTCTTT
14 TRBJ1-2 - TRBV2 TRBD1 CASTLGQGANGYTF TGTGCCAGCACCCTTGGACAGGGGGCAAATGGCTACACCTTC
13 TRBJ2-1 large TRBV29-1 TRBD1 CSAGTGEDNEQFF TGCAGTGCCGGGACAGGAGAAGACAATGAGCAGTTCTTC